This paragraph covers one TCR beta chain sequence. Its matching antigen is unknown. These data originate in a study of tumour-infiltrating T cells in Burkitt lymphoma. Study-level information: This cohort included all epidemiological subtypes of Burkitt lymphoma.

The CDR3 contains 13 residues. Germline V lookup: CDR1 SGHKS, CDR2 YYEKEE (reference sequence). Trimming pared 0 bases from V and 0 bases from J, leaving 1 base between. Overall study findings and caveats: Many Burkitt lymphoma patients shared several public clonotypes.

Profiling relied on immunoSEQ multiplex PCR, and the TCRdb table lists in-frame clones only, not all of them. The profile covers about 1,200 clones, with approximately 12% appearing a single time and roughly a quarter taken by the ten largest. Sequencing was carried out using tumor tissue. The receptor was isolated from a human donor with Burkitt lymphoma. This sequence joins TRBV5-5 and TRBJ1-5; D gene uncertain. DNA for the CDR3: TGTGCCAGCAGCTTGGGTAGCAATCAGCCCCAGCATTTT. This translates into CASSLGSNQPQHF.